The source of this T cell receptor (beta chain) is a study of CD8+ T cells in alopecia areata. At the level of the study: Those patients who were treated received oral tofacitinib, which was given at 5 to 10 mg twice daily for moderate-to-severe alopecia areata.

RNA extraction was followed by reverse transcription into cDNA, which acted as the sequencing template. Data came from immunoSEQ multiplex PCR; TCRdb stores just in-frame clones and leaves some out. There are 150,000 to 200,000 clones in the sample; about 48% occur only once, and 11% lies in the top ten. Stated treatment: oral pan-JAK inhibitor, 5-10 mg twice daily. The specimen was CD8+ T cells sorted from blood, collected at week 24, from a patient treated with tofacitinib. The TCR sequence derives from a human donor with alopecia areata.

The CDR3, as DNA: TGTGCCAGCATCGGGACAGGGGGCGAGGAGGATGGCTACACCTTC. Amino acid sequence: CASIGTGGEEDGYTF. The chain recombines TRBV2 with TRBJ1-2; 12 nucleotides agree with TRBD1. V lost 7 bases to trimming and J lost 6 bases; unmatched junction nucleotides: 9. This CDR3 is built from 15 residues. Germline lookup yields CDR1 SNHLY and CDR2 FYNNEI.